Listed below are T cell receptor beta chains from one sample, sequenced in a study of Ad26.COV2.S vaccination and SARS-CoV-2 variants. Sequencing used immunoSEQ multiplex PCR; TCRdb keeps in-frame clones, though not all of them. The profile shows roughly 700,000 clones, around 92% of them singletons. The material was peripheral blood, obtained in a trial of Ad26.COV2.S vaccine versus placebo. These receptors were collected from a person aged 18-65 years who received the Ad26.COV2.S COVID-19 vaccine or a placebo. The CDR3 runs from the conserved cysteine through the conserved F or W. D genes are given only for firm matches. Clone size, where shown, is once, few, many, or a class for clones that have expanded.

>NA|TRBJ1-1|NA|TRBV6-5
TGTGCCAGCAGTTACTCCCCGGGCGGCCCCGGAACTGAAGCTTTCTTT
CASSYSPGGPGTEAFF
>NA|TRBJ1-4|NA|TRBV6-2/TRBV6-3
TGTGCCAGCAGTTCGATTGATTTGACAGAAAATGAAAAACTGTTTTTT
CASSSIDLTENEKLFF
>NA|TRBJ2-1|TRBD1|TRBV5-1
TGCGCCAGCAGTTCTCCCGGGACAGGGGCAAATGAGCAGTTCTTC
CASSSPGTGANEQFF
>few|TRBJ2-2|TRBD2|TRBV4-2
TGTGCCAGCAGCCAAGGTGTCGGTCTAGCGGGAGTTTCGAACACCGGGGAGCTGTTTTTT
CASSQGVGLAGVSNTGELFF
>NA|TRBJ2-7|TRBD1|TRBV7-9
TGTGCCAGCAGCACAACAGGGGGGCCCTACGAGCAGTACTTC
CASSTTGGPYEQYF
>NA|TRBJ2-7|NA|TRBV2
TGTGCCAGCTGCCGGGACGGAGGCCCCTACGAGCAGTACTTC
CASCRDGGPYEQYF
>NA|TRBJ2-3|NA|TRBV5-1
TGCGCCAGCAGCTTGGCCTCGATTGGAGATACGCAGTATTTT
CASSLASIGDTQYF
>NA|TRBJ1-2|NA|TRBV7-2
TGTGCCAGCAGCTTAGAAGTCGGGCCCTATGGCTACACCTTC
CASSLEVGPYGYTF
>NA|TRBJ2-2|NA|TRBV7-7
TGTGCTAGCACAGCTTCGTCGACAGCGAACACCGGGGAGCTGTTTTTT
CASTASSTANTGELFF
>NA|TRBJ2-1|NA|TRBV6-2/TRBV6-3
TGTGCCAGCAGTTACCAGCGTGGGGGAAGCTCCTACAATGAGCAGTTCTTC
CASSYQRGGSSYNEQFF
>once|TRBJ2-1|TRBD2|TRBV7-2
TGTGCCAGCAGCGTAAAAAGCCGGGGGGGCTCCTACAATGAGCAGTTCTTC
CASSVKSRGGSYNEQFF
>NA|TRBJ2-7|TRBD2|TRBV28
TGTGCCAGCAGTTTCCTGGGTAGCGGGAGATACGAGCAGTACTTC
CASSFLGSGRYEQYF
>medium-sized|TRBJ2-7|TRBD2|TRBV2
TGTGCCAGCAGAGTGACTAGCGGCCTCTCCTACGAGCAGTACTTC
CASRVTSGLSYEQYF
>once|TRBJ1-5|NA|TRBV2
TGTGCCAGCAGTGCTGATGTCAATCAGCCCCAGCATTTT
CASSADVNQPQHF
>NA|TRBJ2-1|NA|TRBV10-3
TGTGCCATCAGTGATTATGACTGGGAGCAGTTCTTC
CAISDYDWEQFF
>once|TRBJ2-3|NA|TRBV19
TGTGCCAGTAGTATGATCTGGGGCTCTAGCACAGATACGCAGTATTTT
CASSMIWGSSTDTQYF
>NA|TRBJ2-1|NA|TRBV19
TGTGCCAGTAGTTTGGACAGGAGGGTCAATGAGCAGTTCTTC
CASSLDRRVNEQFF
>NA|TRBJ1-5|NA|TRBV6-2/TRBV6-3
TGTGCCAGCAGTTACGGAGGTTCGAATCAGCCCCAGCATTTT
CASSYGGSNQPQHF
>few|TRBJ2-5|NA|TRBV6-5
TGTGCCAGCAGTTACGGGCCTGGAGAGACCCAGTACTTC
CASSYGPGETQYF
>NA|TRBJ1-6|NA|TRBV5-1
TGCGCCAGCAGCCCGTCAGGGACGTATAATTCACCCCTCCACTTT
CASSPSGTYNSPLHF
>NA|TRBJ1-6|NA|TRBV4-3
TGCGCCAGCAGCCAAGCTCAGATCGGTTGGCCCCTCCACTTT
CASSQAQIGWPLHF
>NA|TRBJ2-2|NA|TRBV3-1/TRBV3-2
TGTGCCAGCAGCCAACTGAACACCGGGGAGCTGTTTTTT
CASSQLNTGELFF
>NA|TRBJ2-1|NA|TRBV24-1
TGTGCCACCAGTGATAACTCCTACAATGAGCAGTTCTTC
CATSDNSYNEQFF
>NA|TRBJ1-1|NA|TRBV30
TGTGCCTGGAGTGTACAAGAGGGAATTGAAGCTTTCTTT
CAWSVQEGIEAFF
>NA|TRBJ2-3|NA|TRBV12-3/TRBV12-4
TGTGCCAGCAGTTTGGACCGCACAGATACGCAGTATTTT
CASSLDRTDTQYF
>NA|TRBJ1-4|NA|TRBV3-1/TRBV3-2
TGTGCCAGCAGCCAAGTTATGGGGGCGGGTGAAAAACTGTTTTTT
CASSQVMGAGEKLFF
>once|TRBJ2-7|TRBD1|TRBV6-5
TGTGCCAGCAGTTACGGTCGTGGGACAGGGTACTACGAGCAGTACTTC
CASSYGRGTGYYEQYF
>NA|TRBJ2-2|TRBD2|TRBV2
TGTGCCAGCAGTGATGGGCTAGCGGGTTTGAAAGGGGAGCTGTTTTTT
CASSDGLAGLKGELFF
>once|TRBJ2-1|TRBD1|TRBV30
TGTGCCTGGAGCCACGGACAGGACCGGTTCTTC
CAWSHGQDRFF
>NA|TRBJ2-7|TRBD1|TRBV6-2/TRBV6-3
TGTGCCAGCAGCCGAACAACGACAGGGAAGGTCCCCGAGCAGTACTTC
CASSRTTTGKVPEQYF
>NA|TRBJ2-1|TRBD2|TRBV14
TGTGCCAGCAGCCAACGACTAGCGGGGGACAATGAGCAGTTCTTC
CASSQRLAGDNEQFF
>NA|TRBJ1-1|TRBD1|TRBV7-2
TGTGCCAGCAGAGGGTGGACAGGGGTGAACACTGAAGCTTTCTTT
CASRGWTGVNTEAFF
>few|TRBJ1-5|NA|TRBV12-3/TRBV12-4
TGTGCCAGCAGGCCACAGGGAAATCAGCCCCAGCATTTT
CASRPQGNQPQHF
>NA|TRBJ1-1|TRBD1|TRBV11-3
TGTGCCAGCAGCCCTCGGGACAGCACTGAAGCTTTCTTT
CASSPRDSTEAFF
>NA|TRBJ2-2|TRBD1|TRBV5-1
TGCGCCAGCAGCTTGGTGGGGACAGGGGGCACCGGGGAGCTGTTTTTT
CASSLVGTGGTGELFF
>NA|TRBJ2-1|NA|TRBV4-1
TGCGCCAGCAGCCAAGTGCGACCCGACGAATACAATGAGCAGTTCTTC
CASSQVRPDEYNEQFF
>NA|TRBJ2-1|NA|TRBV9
TGTGCCAGCAGCGCCCGACTAGTAGGCGATGAGCAGTTCTTC
CASSARLVGDEQFF
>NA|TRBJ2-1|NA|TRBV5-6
TGTGCCAGCAGCTTGGCTTATATCCGGCAAGATGAGCAGTTCTTC
CASSLAYIRQDEQFF
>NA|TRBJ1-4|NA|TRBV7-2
TGTGCCAGCAGCCCGCGTCCGGGTACTAATGAAAAACTGTTTTTT
CASSPRPGTNEKLFF
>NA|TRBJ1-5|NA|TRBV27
TGTGCCAGTAGCCCAGACGGGGGAGTAATAGGGCCCCAGCATTTT
CASSPDGGVIGPQHF
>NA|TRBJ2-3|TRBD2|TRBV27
TGTGCCAGCAGCTTCCATCGACTAGCGGGGGGTACAGATACGCAGTATTTT
CASSFHRLAGGTDTQYF
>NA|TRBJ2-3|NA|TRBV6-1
TGTGCCAGCAGTGAGGCAGCTACGCACGATACGCAGTATTTT
CASSEAATHDTQYF
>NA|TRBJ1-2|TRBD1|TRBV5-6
TGTGCCAGCAGCCCGACAGGGGGCGGGGTCTATGGCTACACCTTC
CASSPTGGGVYGYTF
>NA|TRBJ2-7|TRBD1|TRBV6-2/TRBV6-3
TGTGCCAGCAGCCCCCCGACAGGGGGAGGACTTCGCTACGAGCAGTACTTC
CASSPPTGGGLRYEQYF
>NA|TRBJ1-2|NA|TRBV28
TGTGCCAGCCTCCTTACGCCCAATGGCTACACCTTC
CASLLTPNGYTF
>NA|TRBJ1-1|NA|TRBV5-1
TGCGCCAGCAGCTTCGGGGACACCTACACTGAAGCTTTCTTT
CASSFGDTYTEAFF
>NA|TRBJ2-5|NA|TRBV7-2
TGTGCCAGCAGCTTAGGTTTGGGGTACGAGACCCAGTACTTC
CASSLGLGYETQYF
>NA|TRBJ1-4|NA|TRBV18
TGTGCCAGCTCACGGTTTTCAGATGCAACTAATGAAAAACTGTTTTTT
CASSRFSDATNEKLFF
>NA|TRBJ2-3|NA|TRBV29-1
TGCAGCGTGGGCGATCGGCGGACTAGCACAGATACGCAGTATTTT
CSVGDRRTSTDTQYF
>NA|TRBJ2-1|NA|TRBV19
TGTGCCAGTAGTATACTTGCCCCTAGAGGGGAGCAGTTCTTC
CASSILAPRGEQFF
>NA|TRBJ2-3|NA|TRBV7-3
TGTGCCAGTTCCATTTCCACAGATACGCAGTATTTT
CASSISTDTQYF
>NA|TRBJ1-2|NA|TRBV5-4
TGTGCCAGCAGCTTAGCTACATCCTATGGCTACACCTTC
CASSLATSYGYTF
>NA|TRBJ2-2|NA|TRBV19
TGTGCCAGTAATACCATGGTCCAGAACACCGGGGAGCTGTTTTTT
CASNTMVQNTGELFF
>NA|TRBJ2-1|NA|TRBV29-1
TGCAGCGTCTTCAGGGTCCCGGATGAGCAGTTCTTC
CSVFRVPDEQFF
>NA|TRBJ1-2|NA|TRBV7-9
TGTGCCAGCAGCTTAGCCTTGACAGGCTGGGGTAATGGCTACACCTTC
CASSLALTGWGNGYTF
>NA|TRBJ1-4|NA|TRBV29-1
TGCAGCGTTGAAGGGACGCCAGGTGAAAAACTGTTTTTT
CSVEGTPGEKLFF